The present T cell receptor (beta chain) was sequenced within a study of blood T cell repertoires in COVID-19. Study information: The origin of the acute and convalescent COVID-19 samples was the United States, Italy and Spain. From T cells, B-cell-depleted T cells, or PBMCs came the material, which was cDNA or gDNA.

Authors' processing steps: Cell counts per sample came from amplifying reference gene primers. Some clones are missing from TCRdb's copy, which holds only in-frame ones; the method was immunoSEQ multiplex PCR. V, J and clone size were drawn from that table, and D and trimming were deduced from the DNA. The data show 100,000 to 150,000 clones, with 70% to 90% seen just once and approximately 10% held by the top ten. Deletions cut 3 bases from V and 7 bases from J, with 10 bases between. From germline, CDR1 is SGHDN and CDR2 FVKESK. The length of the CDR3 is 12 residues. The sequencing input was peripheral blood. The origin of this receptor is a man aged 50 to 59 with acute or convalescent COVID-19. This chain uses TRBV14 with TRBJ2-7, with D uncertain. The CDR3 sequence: CASSQVAGEQYF. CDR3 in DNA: TGTGCCAGCAGCCAGGTAGCTGGGGAGCAGTACTTC.